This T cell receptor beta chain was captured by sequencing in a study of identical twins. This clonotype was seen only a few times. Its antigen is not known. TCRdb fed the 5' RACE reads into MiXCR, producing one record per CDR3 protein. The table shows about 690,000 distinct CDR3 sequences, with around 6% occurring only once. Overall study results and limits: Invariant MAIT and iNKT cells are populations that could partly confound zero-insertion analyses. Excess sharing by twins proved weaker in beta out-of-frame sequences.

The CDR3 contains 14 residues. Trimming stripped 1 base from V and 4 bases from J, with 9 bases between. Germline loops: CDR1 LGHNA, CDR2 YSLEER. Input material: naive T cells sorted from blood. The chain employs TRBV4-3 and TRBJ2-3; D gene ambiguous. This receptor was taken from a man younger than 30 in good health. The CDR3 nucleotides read TGCGCCAGCAGCCAAGGCCCATGGGCAGATACGCAGTATTTT. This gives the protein CASSQGPWADTQYF.